Sequencing of this T cell receptor beta chain was carried out in a study of blood T cell repertoires in COVID-19. Under the authors' procedure: Nucleated cell counts were estimated from reference gene primer amplification. Repertoires were generated with immunoSEQ multiplex PCR, while TCRdb's copy carries only in-frame clones and drops some. That table supplies the V and J calls and clone size; D and trimming were determined from the DNA. Found here are about 370,000 clones, more than 75% of them singletons; the top ten hold about 10%. Enrolment of Seattle patients took place during active infection, and they were followed longitudinally. The CDR3 loop spans 16 amino acids. Germline V gives CDR1 SGHRS, CDR2 YFSETQ. V was clipped by 1 base and J by 10 bases; unmatched bases: 11.

Material: peripheral blood. This chain joins TRBV5-1 and TRBJ1-1; TRBD1 matches at 12 bases. This TCR was sampled from a young woman with COVID-19, enrolled during active disease. The CDR3 loop is CASSLQPGQGAMGAFF. The CDR3, as DNA: TGCGCCAGCAGCTTGCAGCCGGGACAGGGGGCAATGGGAGCTTTCTTT.